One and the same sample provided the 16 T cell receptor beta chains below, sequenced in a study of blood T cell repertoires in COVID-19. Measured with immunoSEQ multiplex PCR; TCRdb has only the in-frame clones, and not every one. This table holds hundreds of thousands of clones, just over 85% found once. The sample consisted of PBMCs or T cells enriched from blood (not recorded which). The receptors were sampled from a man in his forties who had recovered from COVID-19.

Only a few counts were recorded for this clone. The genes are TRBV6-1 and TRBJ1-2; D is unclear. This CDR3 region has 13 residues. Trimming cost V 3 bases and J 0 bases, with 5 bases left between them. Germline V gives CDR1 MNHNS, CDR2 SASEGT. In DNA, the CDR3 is TGTGCCAGCAGTGAGGGCCCTAACTATGGCTACACCTTC. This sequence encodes CASSEGPNYGYTF.

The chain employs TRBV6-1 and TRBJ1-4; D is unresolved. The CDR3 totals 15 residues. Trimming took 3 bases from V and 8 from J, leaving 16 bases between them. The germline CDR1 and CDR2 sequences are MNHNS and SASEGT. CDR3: CASSDRNGGREKLFF. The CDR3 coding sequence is TGTGCCAGCAGTGACCGGAACGGAGGAAGGGAAAAACTGTTTTTT.

This CDR3 reads CASSPQGGSNQPQHF. CDR3 DNA sequence: TGTGCCAGCAGCCCCCAGGGGGGAAGCAATCAGCCCCAGCATTTT. The rearrangement links TRBV7-2 to TRBJ1-5, with 7 bases lining up with TRBD1. This CDR3 has 15 amino acids. Germline-derived CDR1 and CDR2 are SGHTA and FQGNSA. Trimming removed 5 bases from V and 1 base from J; junction bases left unmatched: 5.

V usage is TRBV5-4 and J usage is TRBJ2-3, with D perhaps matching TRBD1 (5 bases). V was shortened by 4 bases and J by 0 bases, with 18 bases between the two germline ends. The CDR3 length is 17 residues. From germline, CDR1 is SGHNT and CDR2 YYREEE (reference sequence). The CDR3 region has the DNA TGTGCCAGCAGCCGGGCCCGACAGCCATTAAGCACAGATACGCAGTATTTT. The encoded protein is CASSRARQPLSTDTQYF.

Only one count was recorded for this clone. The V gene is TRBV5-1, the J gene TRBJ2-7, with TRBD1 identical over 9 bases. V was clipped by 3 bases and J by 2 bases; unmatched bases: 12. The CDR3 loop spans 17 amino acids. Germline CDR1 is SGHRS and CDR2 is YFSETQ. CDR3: CASSSPLAGQGTYEQYF. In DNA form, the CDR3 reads TGCGCCAGCAGCTCACCCCTTGCGGGACAGGGAACCTACGAGCAGTACTTC.

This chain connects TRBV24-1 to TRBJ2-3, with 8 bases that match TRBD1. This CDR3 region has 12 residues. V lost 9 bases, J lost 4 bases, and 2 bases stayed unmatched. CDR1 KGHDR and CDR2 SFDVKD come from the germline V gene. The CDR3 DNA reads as TGTGCCACCGGACAGGGTTCAGATACGCAGTATTTT. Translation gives CATGQGSDTQYF.

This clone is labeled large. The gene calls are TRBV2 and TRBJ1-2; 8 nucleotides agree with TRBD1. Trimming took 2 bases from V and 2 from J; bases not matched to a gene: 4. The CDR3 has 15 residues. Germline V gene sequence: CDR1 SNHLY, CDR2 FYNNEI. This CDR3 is CASSELDRENYGYTF. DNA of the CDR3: TGTGCCAGCAGTGAACTGGACAGGGAAAACTATGGCTACACCTTC.

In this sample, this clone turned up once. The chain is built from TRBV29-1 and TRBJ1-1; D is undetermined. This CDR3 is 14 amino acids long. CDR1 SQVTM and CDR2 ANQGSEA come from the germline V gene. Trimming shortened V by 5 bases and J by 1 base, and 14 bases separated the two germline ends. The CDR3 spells CSVTISRGNTEAFF. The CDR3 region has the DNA TGCAGCGTTACCATTTCTCGGGGGAACACTGAAGCTTTCTTT.

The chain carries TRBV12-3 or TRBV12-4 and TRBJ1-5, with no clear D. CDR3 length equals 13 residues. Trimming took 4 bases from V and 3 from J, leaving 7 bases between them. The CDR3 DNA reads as TGTGCCAGCAGTTCCGACACCAATCAGCCCCAGCATTTT. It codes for CASSSDTNQPQHF.

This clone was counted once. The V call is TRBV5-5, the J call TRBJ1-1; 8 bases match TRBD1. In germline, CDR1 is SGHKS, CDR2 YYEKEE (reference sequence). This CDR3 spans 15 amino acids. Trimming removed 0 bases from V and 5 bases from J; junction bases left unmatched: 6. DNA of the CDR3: TGTGCCAGCAGCTTGGCCAGGGGGCAGGGGACTGAAGCTTTCTTT. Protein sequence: CASSLARGQGTEAFF.

CDR3 sequence: CASSPSFANSYNEQFF. Written as DNA, the CDR3 is TGTGCCAGCAGCCCCTCTTTTGCTAACTCCTACAATGAGCAGTTCTTC. This sequence joins TRBV7-3 and TRBJ2-1, with unresolved D. V was clipped by 5 bases and J by 0 bases, with 14 bases between them. This CDR3 is built from 16 residues. The V gene's germline CDR1 is SGHTA and CDR2 FQGTGA.

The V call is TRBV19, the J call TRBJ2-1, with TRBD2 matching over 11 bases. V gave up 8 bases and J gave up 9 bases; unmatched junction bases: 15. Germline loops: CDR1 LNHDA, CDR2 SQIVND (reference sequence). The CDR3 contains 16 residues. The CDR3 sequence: CASSQTTSGRGGEQFF. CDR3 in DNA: TGTGCCAGTTCCCAAACCACTAGCGGGAGAGGGGGTGAGCAGTTCTTC.

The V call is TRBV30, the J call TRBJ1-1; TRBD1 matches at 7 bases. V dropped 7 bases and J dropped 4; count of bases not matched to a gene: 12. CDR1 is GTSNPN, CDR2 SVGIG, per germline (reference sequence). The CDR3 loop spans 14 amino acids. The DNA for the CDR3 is TGTGCCTTGGACAGGCGAAGTTTGGGCACTGAAGCTTTCTTT. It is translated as CALDRRSLGTEAFF. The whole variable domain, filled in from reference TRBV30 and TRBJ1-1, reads SQTIHQWPATLVQPVGSPLSLECTVEGTSNPNLYWYRQAAGRGLQLLFYSVGIGQISSEVPQNLSASRPQDRQFILSSKKLLLSDSGFYLCALDRRSLGTEAFFGQGTRLTVV.

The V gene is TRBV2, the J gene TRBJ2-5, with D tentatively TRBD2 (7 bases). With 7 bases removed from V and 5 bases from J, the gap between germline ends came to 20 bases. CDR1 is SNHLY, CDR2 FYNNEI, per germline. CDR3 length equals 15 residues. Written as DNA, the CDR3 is TGTGCCAGCATGGACAGCGGGGCTTTCGCGGAGACCCAGTACTTC. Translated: CASMDSGAFAETQYF.

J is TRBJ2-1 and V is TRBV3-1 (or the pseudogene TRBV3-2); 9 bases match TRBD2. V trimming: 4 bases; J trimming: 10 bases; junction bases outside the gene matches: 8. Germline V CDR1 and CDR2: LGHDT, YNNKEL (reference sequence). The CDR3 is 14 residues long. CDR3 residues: CASSRGATSGEQFF. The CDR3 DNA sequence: TGTGCCAGCAGCCGGGGAGCGACTAGCGGAGAGCAGTTCTTC.

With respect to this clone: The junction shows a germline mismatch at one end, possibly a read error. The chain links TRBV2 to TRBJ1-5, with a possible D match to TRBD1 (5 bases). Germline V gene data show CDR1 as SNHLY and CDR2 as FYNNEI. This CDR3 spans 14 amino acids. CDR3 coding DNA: TGTGCCAGCCTAATATCTGACAGCACTCAGCCCCAGCATTTT. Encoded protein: CASLISDSTQPQHF.